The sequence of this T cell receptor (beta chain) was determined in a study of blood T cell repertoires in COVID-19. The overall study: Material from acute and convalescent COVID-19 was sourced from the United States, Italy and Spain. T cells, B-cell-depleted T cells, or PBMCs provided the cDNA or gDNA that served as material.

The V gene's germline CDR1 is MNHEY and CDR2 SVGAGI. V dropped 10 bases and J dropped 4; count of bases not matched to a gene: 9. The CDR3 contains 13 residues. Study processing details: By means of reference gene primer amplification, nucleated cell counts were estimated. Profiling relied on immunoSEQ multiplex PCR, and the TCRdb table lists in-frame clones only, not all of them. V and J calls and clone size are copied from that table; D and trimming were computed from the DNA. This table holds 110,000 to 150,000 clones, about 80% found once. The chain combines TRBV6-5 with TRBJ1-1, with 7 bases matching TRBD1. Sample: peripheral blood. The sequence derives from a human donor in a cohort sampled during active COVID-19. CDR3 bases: TGTGCCACTACACAGGGGCTCGGCACTGAAGCTTTCTTT. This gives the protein CATTQGLGTEAFF.